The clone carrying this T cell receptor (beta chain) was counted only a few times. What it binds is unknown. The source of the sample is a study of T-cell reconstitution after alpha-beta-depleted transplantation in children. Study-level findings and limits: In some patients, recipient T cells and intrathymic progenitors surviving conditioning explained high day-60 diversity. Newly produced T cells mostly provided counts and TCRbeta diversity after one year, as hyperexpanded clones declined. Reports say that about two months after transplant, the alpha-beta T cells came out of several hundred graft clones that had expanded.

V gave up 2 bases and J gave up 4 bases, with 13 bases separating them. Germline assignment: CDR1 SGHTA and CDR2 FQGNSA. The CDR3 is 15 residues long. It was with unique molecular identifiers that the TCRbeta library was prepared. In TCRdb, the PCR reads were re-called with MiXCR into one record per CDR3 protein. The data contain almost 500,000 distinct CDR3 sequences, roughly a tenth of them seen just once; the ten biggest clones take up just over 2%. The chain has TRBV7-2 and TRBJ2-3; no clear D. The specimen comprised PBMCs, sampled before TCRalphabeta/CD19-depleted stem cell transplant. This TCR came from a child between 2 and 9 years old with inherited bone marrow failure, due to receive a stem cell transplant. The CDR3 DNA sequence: TGTGCCAGCAGCTTATTGTTACAATTCTCAGATACGCAGTATTTT. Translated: CASSLLLQFSDTQYF.